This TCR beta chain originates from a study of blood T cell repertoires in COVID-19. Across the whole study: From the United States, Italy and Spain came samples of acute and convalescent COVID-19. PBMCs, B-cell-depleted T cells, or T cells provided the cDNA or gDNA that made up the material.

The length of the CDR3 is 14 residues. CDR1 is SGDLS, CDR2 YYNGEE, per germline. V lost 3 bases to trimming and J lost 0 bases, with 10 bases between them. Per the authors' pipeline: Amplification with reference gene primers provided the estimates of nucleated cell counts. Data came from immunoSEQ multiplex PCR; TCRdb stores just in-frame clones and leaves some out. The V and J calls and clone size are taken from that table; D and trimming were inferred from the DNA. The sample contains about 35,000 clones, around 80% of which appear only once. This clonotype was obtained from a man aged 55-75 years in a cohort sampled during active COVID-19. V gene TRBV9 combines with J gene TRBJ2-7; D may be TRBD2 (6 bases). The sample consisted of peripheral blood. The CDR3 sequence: CASSAGVSSYEQYF. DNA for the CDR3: TGTGCCAGCAGCGCGGGAGTGAGCTCCTACGAGCAGTACTTC. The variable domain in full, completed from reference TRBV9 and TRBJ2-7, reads DSGVTQTPKHLITATGQRVTLRCSPRSGDLSVYWYQQSLDQGLQFLIQYYNGEERAKGNILERFSAQQFPDLHSELNLSSLELGDSALYFCASSAGVSSYEQYFGPGTRLTVT.